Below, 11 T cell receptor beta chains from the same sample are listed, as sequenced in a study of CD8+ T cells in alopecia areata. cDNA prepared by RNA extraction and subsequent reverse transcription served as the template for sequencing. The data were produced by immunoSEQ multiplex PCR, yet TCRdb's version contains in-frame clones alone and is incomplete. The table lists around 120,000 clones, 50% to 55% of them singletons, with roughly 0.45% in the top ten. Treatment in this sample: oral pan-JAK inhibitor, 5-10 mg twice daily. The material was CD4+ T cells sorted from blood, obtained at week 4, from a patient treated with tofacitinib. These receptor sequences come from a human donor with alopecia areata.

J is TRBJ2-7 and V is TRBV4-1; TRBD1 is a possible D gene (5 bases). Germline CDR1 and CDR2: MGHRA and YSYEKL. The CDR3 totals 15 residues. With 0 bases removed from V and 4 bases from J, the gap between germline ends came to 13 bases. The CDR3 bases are TGCGCCAGCAGCCAAGATAGGGGCAGAATATACGAGCAGTACTTC. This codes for CASSQDRGRIYEQYF.

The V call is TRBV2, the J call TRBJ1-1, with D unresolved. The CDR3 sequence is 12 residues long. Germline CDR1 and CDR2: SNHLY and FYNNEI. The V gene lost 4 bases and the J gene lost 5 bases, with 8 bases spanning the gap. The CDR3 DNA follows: TGTGCCAGCAGTGGAGGGTCAACTGAAGCTTTCTTT. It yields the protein CASSGGSTEAFF. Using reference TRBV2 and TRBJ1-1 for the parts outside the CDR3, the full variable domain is EPEVTQTPSHQVTQMGQEVILRCVPISNHLYFYWYRQILGQKVEFLVSFYNNEISEKSEIFDDQFSVERPDGSNFTLKIRSTKLEDSAMYFCASSGGSTEAFFGQGTRLTVV.

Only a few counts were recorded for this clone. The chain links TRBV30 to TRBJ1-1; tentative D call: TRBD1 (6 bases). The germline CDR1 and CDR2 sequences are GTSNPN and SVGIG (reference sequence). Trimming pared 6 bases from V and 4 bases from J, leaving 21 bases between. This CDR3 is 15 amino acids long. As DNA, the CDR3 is TGTGCCTGTTCGTACCTCGGGACACGAGTCACTGAAGCTTTCTTT. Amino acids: CACSYLGTRVTEAFF.

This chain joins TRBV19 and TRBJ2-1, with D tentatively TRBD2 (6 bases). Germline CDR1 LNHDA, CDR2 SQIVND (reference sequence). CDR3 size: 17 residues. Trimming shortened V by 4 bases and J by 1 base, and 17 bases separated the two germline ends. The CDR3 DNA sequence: TGTGCCAGTAGTAGGTTTGGGGCGGGACCTTCCTACAATGAGCAGTTCTTC. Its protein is CASSRFGAGPSYNEQFF.

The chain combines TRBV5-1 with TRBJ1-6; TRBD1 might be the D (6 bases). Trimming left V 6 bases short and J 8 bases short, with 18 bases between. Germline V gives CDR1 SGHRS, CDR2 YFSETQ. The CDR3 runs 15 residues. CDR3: CASTLRGAPDSPLHF. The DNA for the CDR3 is TGCGCCAGCACCCTACGGGGGGCTCCGGATTCACCCCTCCACTTT. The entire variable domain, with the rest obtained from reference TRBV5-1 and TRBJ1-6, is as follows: KAGVTQTPRYLIKTRGQQVTLSCSPISGHRSVSWYQQTPGQGLQFLFEYFSETQRNKGNFPGRFSGRQFSNSRSEMNVSTLELGDSALYLCASTLRGAPDSPLHFGNGTRLTVT.

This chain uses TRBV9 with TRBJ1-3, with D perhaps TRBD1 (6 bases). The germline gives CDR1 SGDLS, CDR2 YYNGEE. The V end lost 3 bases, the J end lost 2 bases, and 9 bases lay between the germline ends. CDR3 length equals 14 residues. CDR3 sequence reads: CASSAQGTGNTIYF. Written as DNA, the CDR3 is TGTGCCAGCAGCGCACAGGGAACTGGAAACACCATATATTTT.

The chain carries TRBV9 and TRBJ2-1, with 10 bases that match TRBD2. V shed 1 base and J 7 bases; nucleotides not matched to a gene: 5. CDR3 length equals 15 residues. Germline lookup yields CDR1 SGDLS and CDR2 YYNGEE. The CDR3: CASSVTAGGLNEQFF. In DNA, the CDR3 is TGTGCCAGCAGCGTAACAGCGGGGGGGCTAAATGAGCAGTTCTTC.

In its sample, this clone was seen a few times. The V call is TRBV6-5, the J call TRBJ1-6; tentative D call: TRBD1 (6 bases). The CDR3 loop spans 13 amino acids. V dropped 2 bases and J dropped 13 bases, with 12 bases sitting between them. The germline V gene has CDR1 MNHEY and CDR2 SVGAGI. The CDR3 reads CASSYDGGSPLHF. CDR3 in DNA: TGTGCCAGCAGTTACGATGGGGGCTCCCCCCTCCACTTT.

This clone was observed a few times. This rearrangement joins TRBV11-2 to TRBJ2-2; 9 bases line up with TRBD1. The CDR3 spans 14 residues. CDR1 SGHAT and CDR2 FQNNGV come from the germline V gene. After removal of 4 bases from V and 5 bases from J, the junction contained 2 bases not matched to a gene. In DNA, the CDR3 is TGTGCCAGCAGCTCGACAGGGGGGACCGGGGAGCTGTTTTTT. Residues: CASSSTGGTGELFF.

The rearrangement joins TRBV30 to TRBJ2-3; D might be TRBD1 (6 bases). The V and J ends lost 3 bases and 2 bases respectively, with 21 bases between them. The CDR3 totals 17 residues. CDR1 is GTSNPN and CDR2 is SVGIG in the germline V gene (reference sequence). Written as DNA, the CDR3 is TGTGCCTGGAGCCCCAGAGACAGGAGTATAACCACAGATACGCAGTATTTT. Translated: CAWSPRDRSITTDTQYF.

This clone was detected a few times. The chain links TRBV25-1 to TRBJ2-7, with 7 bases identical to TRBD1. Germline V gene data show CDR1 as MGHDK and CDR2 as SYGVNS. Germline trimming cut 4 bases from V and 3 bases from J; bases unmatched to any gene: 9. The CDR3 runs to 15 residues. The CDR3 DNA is TGTGCCAGCAGTGGGTCCAGGGACAGCTACTACGAGCAGTACTTC. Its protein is CASSGSRDSYYEQYF.